Below, one T cell receptor beta chain is given with its context. These data originate in a study of T cell responses to AZD1222 COVID-19 vaccine. Overall study: Samples with a second dose at about 4 or about 12 weeks were pooled together.

The germline V and J ends were trimmed by 2 bases and 3 bases, with 13 bases remaining between them. The CDR3 is 15 residues long. Germline CDR1 reads MDHEN; CDR2 reads SYDVKM. Assay: immunoSEQ multiplex PCR; the TCRdb copy retains only in-frame clones and omits some. The sample records 100,000 or so clones, 90% being singletons. The V call is TRBV28, the J call TRBJ2-5, with D possibly TRBD2 on 5 matching bases. Sequencing used peripheral blood, obtained on day 0 of AZD1222 vaccination. This receptor was obtained from an adult in good health. The CDR3, as DNA: TGTGCCAGCAGTTTAGACGGGGAGAGTGAAGAGACCCAGTACTTC. The encoded protein is CASSLDGESEETQYF.